Shown below are 15 T cell receptor beta chains from a single sample sequenced in a study of cytomegalovirus exposure and HLA in healthy donors. PCR involved 60 Vbeta and 13 Jbeta primers. Assay used: immunoSEQ multiplex PCR; TCRdb lists only in-frame clones, some missing. The sample lists roughly 120,000 clones, roughly 70% occurring once. Input material: PBMCs. All receptors derive from a young woman in good health and CMV-seronegative.

The chain has TRBV27 and TRBJ1-3; D is uncertain. The CDR3 has 9 residues. CDR1 MNHEY and CDR2 SMNVEV come from the germline V gene (reference sequence). Trimming shortened V by 2 bases and J by 12 bases, and 2 bases separated the two germline ends. CDR3 sequence (DNA): TGTGCCAGCAGTTTACACATATATTTT. It codes for CASSLHIYF.

The chain has TRBV6-6 and TRBJ1-1; D ambiguous. The CDR3 is 14 residues long. Germline-derived CDR1 and CDR2 are MNHNY and SVGAGI (reference sequence). The V and J ends lost 2 bases and 2 bases respectively, with 9 bases between them. CDR3 loop: CASSYEVGNTEAFF. As DNA, the CDR3 is TGTGCCAGCAGTTACGAAGTTGGCAACACTGAAGCTTTCTTT.

The chain combines TRBV9 with TRBJ2-6, with D maybe TRBD1 (5 bases). The V and J ends lost 3 bases and 1 base respectively, with 8 bases between them. Germline CDR1 reads SGDLS; CDR2 reads YYNGEE. This CDR3 region has 15 residues. DNA of the CDR3: TGTGCCAGCAGCGCATACAGGTCTGGGGCCAACGTCCTGACTTTC. Translation gives CASSAYRSGANVLTF.

V is TRBV7-9 and J is TRBJ1-1, with 9 bases that match TRBD1. The CDR3 loop spans 14 amino acids. The J segment lost 1 base and the V segment lost 6 bases, leaving 3 bases of the junction unmatched. Germline CDR1 reads SEHNR; CDR2 reads FQNEAQ (reference sequence). CDR3: CASRPGQGNTEAFF. The CDR3 DNA reads as TGTGCCAGCAGACCGGGACAGGGGAACACTGAAGCTTTCTTT.

CDR3 sequence reads: CSATGSEKLFF. In DNA form, the CDR3 reads TGCAGTGCCACAGGGTCCGAAAAACTGTTTTTT. The rearrangement links TRBV20-1 to TRBJ1-4; D perhaps matches TRBD1 (6 bases). The CDR3 extends over 11 amino acids. V was cut by 6 bases and J by 8 bases, with 10 bases left in between. From germline, CDR1 is DFQATT and CDR2 SNEGSKA (reference sequence).

The chain joins TRBV29-1 to TRBJ2-3; 9 bases agree with TRBD2. Per the germline V gene, CDR1 is SQVTM and CDR2 is ANQGSEA. The V and J ends lost 4 bases and 1 base, in that order; junction bases with no gene match: 9. The CDR3 covers 16 residues. DNA for the CDR3: TGCAGCGTTGTACGTCCGGCGGGAGGGCGCACAGATACGCAGTATTTT. It yields the protein CSVVRPAGGRTDTQYF.

V and J are TRBV21-1 and TRBJ1-4; the DNA was not compared with TRBD1, the D call given in the table. TRBV21-1 is listed as a pseudogene. The CDR3 sequence is 14 residues long. The CDR3 DNA reads as TGTGCCAGCAGCCCGACAGGAGAGGTTGAAAAACTGTTTTTT. As protein: CASSPTGEVEKLFF.

This clone was detected a few times. V gene TRBV6-5 combines with J gene TRBJ1-1, with 9 bases fitting TRBD1. The ends lost 2 bases at V and 3 bases at J; junction bases unmatched: 4. CDR1 is MNHEY and CDR2 is SVGAGI in the germline V gene. This CDR3 is 15 amino acids long. The CDR3 loop is CASSYLGQGYTEAFF. The CDR3 DNA reads TGTGCCAGCAGTTACCTGGGACAGGGTTACACTGAAGCTTTCTTT.

The chain uses TRBV5-1 and TRBJ2-1; a possible D gene is TRBD2 (7 bases). V shed 5 bases and J shed 7 bases, with 22 bases lying between them. This CDR3 region has 16 residues. Per the germline V gene, CDR1 is SGHRS and CDR2 is YFSETQ. As DNA, the CDR3 is TGCGCCAGCAGTCCCGAAAGGGGGGGGACTGGGAATGAGCAGTTCTTC. This encodes CASSPERGGTGNEQFF.

V is TRBV7-9 and J is TRBJ1-6, with D possibly TRBD1 on 5 matching bases. The CDR3 is made up of 15 amino acids. Trimming cost V 1 base and J 8 bases, with 12 bases left between them. Germline V gives CDR1 SEHNR, CDR2 FQNEAQ (reference sequence). The CDR3 loop reads CASSLEVGADSPLHF. The CDR3 nucleotides are TGTGCCAGCAGCTTAGAGGTTGGGGCCGATTCACCCCTCCACTTT.

V and J are TRBV25-1 and TRBJ1-4, with 10 nucleotides matching TRBD1. Germline V gives CDR1 MGHDK, CDR2 SYGVNS. The V gene end was trimmed by 1 base and the J gene end by 3 bases; junction bases not matched to a gene: 5. The CDR3 covers 17 residues. The CDR3 loop reads CASSESDRGRANEKLFF. DNA for the CDR3: TGTGCCAGCAGTGAATCGGACAGGGGGAGAGCTAATGAAAAACTGTTTTTT.

The CDR3 region has the DNA TGTGCCAGCAGCTTGGGGACAGGTTATAATAGCAATCAGCCCCAGCATTTT. Its translation is CASSLGTGYNSNQPQHF. The chain is built from TRBV7-6 and TRBJ1-5, with 8 bases fitting TRBD1. The junction had 7 bases not matched to a gene; V was cut back by 3 bases and J by 0 bases. The CDR3 has 17 residues. Germline CDR1 and CDR2: SGHVS and FNYEAQ. Full variable domain (outside the CDR3, taken from reference TRBV7-6 and TRBJ1-5): GAGVSQSPRYKVTKRGQDVALRCDPISGHVSLYWYRQALGQGPEFLTYFNYEAQQDKSGLPNDRFSAERPEGSISTLTIQRTEQRDSAMYRCASSLGTGYNSNQPQHFGDGTRLSIL.

This clone was detected only once. V gene TRBV29-1 combines with J gene TRBJ2-3; 11 nucleotides align to TRBD1. Germline CDR1 is SQVTM and CDR2 is ANQGSEA. The CDR3 has 17 residues. J lost 3 bases, V lost 2 bases, and 10 bases had no gene match. Here the CDR3 DNA reads TGCAGCGTTGAATACTCGGGGACAGGGGGGATTACAGATACGCAGTATTTT. Its translation is CSVEYSGTGGITDTQYF.

The J gene is TRBJ2-1, the V gene TRBV2; D possibly corresponds to TRBD1 (5 bases). Germline CDR1 and CDR2: SNHLY and FYNNEI. The CDR3 extends over 13 amino acids. Trimming left V 5 bases short and J 6 bases short, with 11 bases between. The CDR3 sequence is CASSLAGSNEQFF. The CDR3 DNA follows: TGTGCCAGCAGTCTCGCAGGGTCCAATGAGCAGTTCTTC.

The chain uses TRBV5-1 and TRBJ2-7, with TRBD2 matching over 8 bases. The germline V gene has CDR1 SGHRS and CDR2 YFSETQ. Germline trimming cut 4 bases from V and 2 bases from J; bases unmatched to any gene: 8. This CDR3 contains 15 residues. For the CDR3, the DNA is TGCGCCAGCAGCCGGGGGGGGACGGTTACCTACGAGCAGTACTTC. As protein: CASSRGGTVTYEQYF.